The present T cell receptor beta chain was sequenced within a study of blood T cell repertoires in COVID-19. Original processing methods: Estimated nucleated cell counts came from reference gene primer amplification. The repertoire was sequenced with immunoSEQ multiplex PCR; TCRdb's copy has only in-frame clones and lacks some. V and J calls plus clone size are reproduced from that table; the DNA served to infer D and trimming. This table has about 210,000 clones, approximately 80% appearing once. CDR3 length: 17 residues. V lost 2 bases, J lost 6 bases, and 12 bases stayed unmatched. Per the germline V gene, CDR1 is KGHSH and CDR2 is LQKENI. Cohorts were based on clinical histories the participants reported.

This clonotype originated in a woman aged 50 to 65 with acute COVID-19. This sequence joins TRBV18 and TRBJ1-2, with 10 bases aligning to TRBD1. Sequencing was done on a sample of PBMCs or T cells enriched from blood (not recorded which). The CDR3 region is CASSPSGTGALGHGYTF. The CDR3 DNA reads as TGTGCCAGCTCACCATCAGGGACAGGGGCCCTGGGGCATGGCTACACCTTC.